What follows describes a single T cell receptor beta chain. What it recognizes is unknown. This record belongs to a study of shared clonotypes between healthy human individuals. Study-wide points: The authors sampled blood alone, and tissue repertoires likely differ.

Trimming left V 3 bases short and J 3 bases short, with 9 bases between. This CDR3 has 14 amino acids. Germline V gene data show CDR1 as MDHEN and CDR2 as SYDVKM. Genomic DNA from each subset was divided evenly over several immunoSEQ plates. Authors' analysis steps: Junction-only immunoSEQ data arrived without quality scores, meaning filtering differed. Data came from immunoSEQ multiplex PCR; TCRdb stores just in-frame clones and leaves some out. V and J calls and clone size follow that table, whereas D and trimming were derived from the DNA. There are about half a million clones in the sample; 79% occur only once, and approximately 13% lies in the top ten.

The TCR was taken from a woman aged 40 to 50 in good health. Some clones in this sample may be carry-over from other donors' samples. Sequencing was performed on PBMCs. J is TRBJ2-1 and V is TRBV28, with TRBD2 as a possible D gene (6 bases). CDR3 residues: CASSLAGYYNEQFF. Written as DNA, the CDR3 is TGTGCCAGCAGTTTGGCGGGGTACTACAATGAGCAGTTCTTC.